A single sample is the source of the 32 T cell receptor beta chains below, sequenced in a study of identifying expanded T cells in peripheral blood. Only in-frame clones appear in the TCRdb table, and some are missing; sequencing was by immunoSEQ multiplex PCR. The sample lists some 95,000 clones; roughly 86% were seen once. Input material: blood. The receptor set was obtained from a person aged 18 to 70 in good health.

This clone was seen a single time. This chain uses TRBV5-4 with TRBJ2-5; a weak D match, TRBD2 (6 bases). Per the germline V gene, CDR1 is SGHNT and CDR2 is YYREEE (reference sequence). V lost 4 bases and J 3 bases, leaving 13 bases between the germline ends. This CDR3 comprises 14 residues. The CDR3 region has the DNA TGTGCCAGCAGCGGCGGCTCGGGGGAAGAGACCCAGTACTTC. Translating it yields CASSGGSGEETQYF.

The V gene is TRBV7-2, the J gene TRBJ2-7; TRBD1 agrees at 8 bases. From germline, CDR1 is SGHTA and CDR2 FQGNSA. J lost 2 bases, V lost 7 bases, and 7 bases had no gene match. The CDR3 has 14 amino acids. The CDR3 reads CASKGTGFPYEQYF. In DNA form, the CDR3 reads TGTGCCAGCAAAGGGACAGGCTTCCCCTACGAGCAGTACTTC.

The chain uses TRBV11-2 and TRBJ2-6; 8 bases are a match to TRBD1. Germline V gene sequence: CDR1 SGHAT, CDR2 FQNNGV. This CDR3 comprises 17 residues. J was trimmed by 0 bases and V by 4 bases; bases with no gene match: 5. CDR3 nucleotide sequence: TGTGCCAGCAGCTCCGGGACAGGCCCCTCTGGGGCCAACGTCCTGACTTTC. Protein product: CASSSGTGPSGANVLTF. The full variable domain, in which reference TRBV11-2 and TRBJ2-6 provide the parts outside the CDR3, is EAGVAQSPRYKIIEKRQSVAFWCNPISGHATLYWYQQILGQGPKLLIQFQNNGVVDDSQLPKDRFSAERLKGVDSTLKIQPAKLEDSAVYLCASSSGTGPSGANVLTFGAGSRLTVL.

The rearrangement links TRBV10-3 to TRBJ1-2; D is ambiguous. The CDR3 runs 13 residues. Trimming took 11 bases from V and 4 from J, leaving 17 bases between them. The germline CDR1 and CDR2 sequences are ENHRY and SYGVKD. The CDR3 protein is CAAQIPEIYGYTF. The DNA of the CDR3 is TGTGCCGCGCAAATACCTGAGATCTATGGCTACACCTTC.

The chain joins TRBV10-3 to TRBJ1-1; the match to TRBD1 covers 8 bases. Germline lookup yields CDR1 ENHRY and CDR2 SYGVKD. The CDR3 is made up of 14 amino acids. V lost 4 bases and J lost 1; bases outside the gene matches: 2. The DNA of the CDR3 is TGTGCCATCAGTGGGGGACAGGAGAACACTGAAGCTTTCTTT. Protein: CAISGGQENTEAFF.

This clone has a handful of counts. The gene calls are TRBV4-1 and TRBJ1-2, with a tentative D call TRBD1 (6 bases). Germline values: CDR1 MGHRA, CDR2 YSYEKL. CDR3 length: 14 residues. V was pared by 5 bases and J by 5 bases, with 15 bases between. CDR3 amino acids: CASSYRETQYGYTF. In DNA, the CDR3 is TGCGCCAGCAGCTACAGGGAGACCCAATATGGCTACACCTTC.

This clone has just one count. This CDR3 is CASSLGLRIGDTQYF. CDR3 nucleotide sequence: TGCGCCAGCAGCTTGGGGCTCCGGATTGGAGATACGCAGTATTTT. This sequence joins TRBV5-1 and TRBJ2-3, with unresolved D. This CDR3 has 15 residues. Trimming left V 0 bases short and J 5 bases short, with 13 bases between. From germline, CDR1 is SGHRS and CDR2 YFSETQ. Looking up the rest from reference TRBV5-1 and TRBJ2-3 gives the full variable domain: KAGVTQTPRYLIKTRGQQVTLSCSPISGHRSVSWYQQTPGQGLQFLFEYFSETQRNKGNFPGRFSGRQFSNSRSEMNVSTLELGDSALYLCASSLGLRIGDTQYFGPGTRLTVL.

V usage is TRBV16 and J usage is TRBJ1-2; D gene unclear. This CDR3 is 16 amino acids long. V was cut by 2 bases and J by 1 base, with 14 bases left in between. The germline gives CDR1 KGHSY, CDR2 FQNENV. The CDR3 nucleotides are TGTGCCAGCAGCCAACGCAAAGGGCCGGGTAACTATGGCTACACCTTC. Translation: CASSQRKGPGNYGYTF.

The chain has TRBV11-2 and TRBJ2-3, with D possibly TRBD2 on 5 matching bases. Germline CDR1 and CDR2: SGHAT and FQNNGV. V was trimmed by 1 base and J by 0 bases, leaving 11 bases between them. This CDR3 region has 16 residues. The CDR3 loop is CASSLGMSGSTDTQYF. CDR3 DNA: TGTGCCAGCAGCTTAGGTATGAGCGGCAGCACAGATACGCAGTATTTT.

In its sample, this clone was seen a few times. V is TRBV6-1 and J is TRBJ2-1, with no clear D. V lost 5 bases and J lost 4, with 9 bases in between. The length of the CDR3 is 13 residues. Germline-derived CDR1 and CDR2 are MNHNS and SASEGT. CDR3 protein: CASSPAAYNEQFF. The CDR3 DNA follows: TGTGCCAGCAGTCCTGCCGCGTACAATGAGCAGTTCTTC.

This chain connects TRBV19 to TRBJ2-1; 7 bases are shared with TRBD2. V shed 3 bases and J 5 bases; nucleotides not matched to a gene: 7. Germline-derived CDR1 and CDR2 are LNHDA and SQIVND (reference sequence). The CDR3 has 15 amino acids. CDR3 protein: CASSIQRGPHNEQFF. DNA for the CDR3: TGTGCCAGTAGTATCCAGCGGGGTCCCCACAATGAGCAGTTCTTC. The complete variable domain, with remaining parts taken from reference TRBV19 and TRBJ2-1, reads DGGITQSPKYLFRKEGQNVTLSCEQNLNHDAMYWYRQDPGQGLRLIYYSQIVNDFQKGDIAEGYSVSREKKESFPLTVTSAQKNPTAFYLCASSIQRGPHNEQFFGPGTRLTVL.

The chain has TRBV9 and TRBJ2-1; TRBD2 aligns across 11 bases. CDR3 length: 17 amino acids. Germline CDR1 and CDR2: SGDLS and YYNGEE. V shed 0 bases, J shed 4 bases, and the junction held 6 bases outside the gene matches. CDR3 sequence: CASSVGSGTSGYNEQFF. CDR3 nucleotide sequence: TGTGCCAGCAGCGTAGGTAGTGGGACTAGCGGTTACAATGAGCAGTTCTTC.

DNA for the CDR3: TGTGCCAGCAGCGCGGGAGGCAGGATCTATGGCTACACCTTC. Protein sequence: CASSAGGRIYGYTF. The chain uses TRBV7-9 and TRBJ1-2; D gene uncertain. CDR1 is SEHNR, CDR2 FQNEAQ, per germline (reference sequence). This CDR3 is 14 amino acids long. Trimming left V 5 bases short and J 4 bases short, with 14 bases between.

This chain joins TRBV7-9 and TRBJ1-1; D is unresolved. V was pared by 1 base and J by 4 bases, with 10 bases between. The CDR3 contains 14 residues. Germline lookup yields CDR1 SEHNR and CDR2 FQNEAQ (reference sequence). CDR3 coding DNA: TGTGCCAGCAGCTTAGAGAGGATCTCCACTGAAGCTTTCTTT. It yields the protein CASSLERISTEAFF.

The gene calls are TRBV6-5 and TRBJ1-1; D is undetermined. This CDR3 has 11 residues. Germline V gives CDR1 MNHEY, CDR2 SVGAGI. The germline V and J ends were trimmed by 6 bases and 6 bases, with 8 bases remaining between them. This CDR3 reads CASSSSSEAFF. The DNA for the CDR3 is TGTGCCAGCAGCTCGAGTTCTGAAGCTTTCTTT.

In its sample, this clone was seen once. The J gene is TRBJ2-3, the V gene TRBV2; 8 bases match TRBD2. Germline V gene sequence: CDR1 SNHLY, CDR2 FYNNEI. J gave up 6 bases and V 8 bases, and 13 bases lay outside the gene matches. The CDR3 length is 15 residues. The CDR3 DNA reads as TGTGCCAGCCTTCGGGAGGGGTTGAATCGGGATACGCAGTATTTT. It codes for CASLREGLNRDTQYF.

The gene calls are TRBV5-6 and TRBJ1-1; D call uncertain. The CDR3 sequence is 14 residues long. Trimming removed 7 bases at V and 5 bases at J, with 18 bases between. Germline V gives CDR1 SGHDT, CDR2 YYEEEE. The CDR3 protein is CASSARARVTEAFF. In DNA, the CDR3 is TGTGCCAGCTCCGCACGGGCGAGGGTAACTGAAGCTTTCTTT.

The chain couples TRBV5-1 to TRBJ2-5; 10 nucleotides agree with TRBD1. V lost 7 bases and J lost 2; bases outside the gene matches: 8. This CDR3 is built from 15 residues. CDR1 is SGHRS and CDR2 is YFSETQ in the germline V gene. CDR3 nucleotide sequence: TGCGCCAGCGCTGAGGGACAGGGGAGTCAAGAGACCCAGTACTTC. It codes for CASAEGQGSQETQYF.

The V gene is TRBV11-2, the J gene TRBJ2-7; D unresolved. Per the germline V gene, CDR1 is SGHAT and CDR2 is FQNNGV. The CDR3 extends over 12 amino acids. Trimming cost V 1 base and J 2 bases, with 3 bases left between them. The CDR3: CASSLVPYEQYF. The CDR3 coding sequence is TGTGCCAGCAGCTTAGTCCCCTACGAGCAGTACTTC.

The chain joins TRBV19 to TRBJ1-3; the D gene is possibly TRBD1 (5 bases). V was trimmed by 5 bases and J by 4 bases, leaving 12 bases between them. Per germline, CDR1 LNHDA and CDR2 SQIVND (reference sequence). CDR3 length: 14 residues. The CDR3 loop reads CASSGTASGNTIYF. The CDR3 bases are TGTGCCAGTAGTGGGACGGCCTCCGGAAACACCATATATTTT.

The V call is TRBV11-2, the J call TRBJ1-1; D is perhaps TRBD1 (5 bases). The CDR3 consists of 16 residues. The germline CDR1 and CDR2 sequences are SGHAT and FQNNGV. Trimming removed 7 bases from V and 3 bases from J, with 21 bases in between. CDR3 loop: CASTLLSAPGHTEAFF. Here the CDR3 DNA reads TGTGCCAGCACCCTACTCTCGGCTCCGGGGCACACTGAAGCTTTCTTT.

The gene calls are TRBV7-2 and TRBJ1-5; D gene uncertain. Germline V gene sequence: CDR1 SGHTA, CDR2 FQGNSA. The CDR3 has 14 amino acids. Trimming took 1 base from V and 4 from J, leaving 8 bases between them. The CDR3 DNA is TGTGCCAGCAGCTTAGATACCTTTAATCAGCCCCAGCATTTT. It is translated as CASSLDTFNQPQHF.

The rearrangement joins TRBV5-1 to TRBJ1-1; TRBD1 matches 7 bases. Trimming removed 2 bases from V and 2 bases from J; junction bases left unmatched: 9. Germline V CDR1 and CDR2: SGHRS, YFSETQ. CDR3 length: 16 amino acids. The CDR3 loop reads CASSFAGTEFNTEAFF. The DNA for the CDR3 is TGCGCCAGCAGCTTCGCGGGGACAGAGTTTAACACTGAAGCTTTCTTT.

The chain links TRBV7-2 to TRBJ2-2, with 10 nucleotides matching TRBD2. CDR3 length equals 14 residues. V was clipped by 8 bases and J by 6 bases; unmatched bases: 6. Germline V gene sequence: CDR1 SGHTA, CDR2 FQGNSA. CDR3 nucleotides: TGTGCCAGCCGACGACTAGCGGGTCCCGGGGAGCTGTTTTTT. Translated, it gives CASRRLAGPGELFF. The complete variable domain, with remaining parts taken from reference TRBV7-2 and TRBJ2-2, reads GAGVSQSPSNKVTEKGKDVELRCDPISGHTALYWYRQSLGQGLEFLIYFQGNSAPDKSGLPSDRFSAERTGGSVSTLTIQRTQQEDSAVYLCASRRLAGPGELFFGEGSRLTVL.

The chain has TRBV6-5 and TRBJ2-7; D uncertain. V dropped 2 bases and J dropped 2 bases, with 7 bases sitting between them. In germline, CDR1 is MNHEY, CDR2 SVGAGI. The CDR3 covers 13 residues. The CDR3 protein is CASSYGVTYEQYF. The CDR3 nucleotides read TGTGCCAGCAGTTACGGGGTAACCTACGAGCAGTACTTC.

This sequence joins TRBV2 and TRBJ1-2, with D unclear. The length of the CDR3 is 13 residues. Germline CDR1 and CDR2: SNHLY and FYNNEI. V was cut by 10 bases and J by 4 bases, with 16 bases left in between. The CDR3 spells CAIGTAGLYGYTF. CDR3 coding DNA: TGTGCCATAGGTACCGCAGGCCTCTATGGCTACACCTTC.

The chain employs TRBV11-2 and TRBJ1-1; D might be TRBD1 (6 bases). The V and J ends lost 5 bases and 7 bases respectively, with 17 bases between them. The length of the CDR3 is 14 residues. CDR1 and CDR2 from the germline V gene are SGHAT and FQNNGV. The CDR3 nucleotides read TGTGCCAGCAGCACCCGGACAGTCGGAGTTGAAGCTTTCTTT. Amino acid sequence: CASSTRTVGVEAFF.

This rearrangement joins TRBV7-2 to TRBJ2-2, with TRBD1 identical over 7 bases. Trimming at V came to 3 bases and at J to 1 base, leaving 5 bases not matched to a gene. CDR3 length: 16 amino acids. The germline CDR1 and CDR2 sequences are SGHTA and FQGNSA. The CDR3 sequence is CASSFYGQVNTGELFF. The CDR3 DNA reads as TGTGCCAGCAGCTTCTACGGACAGGTGAACACCGGGGAGCTGTTTTTT.

The rearrangement links TRBV5-1 to TRBJ2-2; 8 bases line up with TRBD1. The CDR3 sequence is 16 residues long. V shed 4 bases, J shed 3 bases, and the junction held 8 bases outside the gene matches. CDR1 SGHRS and CDR2 YFSETQ come from the germline V gene. The CDR3 nucleotides are TGCGCCAGCAGCAGGTGGACAGGGACCCACACCGGGGAGCTGTTTTTT. Translated: CASSRWTGTHTGELFF.

The CDR3 nucleotides read TGTGCCAGCAGTGATTTAGAGGGGGCCAATCAGCCCCAGCATTTT. It specifies CASSDLEGANQPQHF. The chain combines TRBV6-4 with TRBJ1-5; 7 bases line up with TRBD1. The length of the CDR3 is 15 residues. Germline V gene sequence: CDR1 MRHNA, CDR2 SNTAGT. With 3 bases clipped from V and 3 bases from J, the junction kept 5 bases outside the gene matches.

The rearrangement links TRBV9 to TRBJ1-1; D gene uncertain. CDR1 and CDR2 (germline): SGDLS, YYNGEE. The V end lost 0 bases, the J end lost 8 bases, and 29 bases lay between the germline ends. The CDR3 extends over 19 amino acids. The CDR3 nucleotides are TGTGCCAGCAGCGTAGCCGGGGAATTCGGGTTGAGCCGGGAGGACGAAGCTTTCTTT. Translated, it gives CASSVAGEFGLSREDEAFF.

The chain couples TRBV19 to TRBJ2-3; 7 bases match TRBD2. Germline assignment: CDR1 LNHDA and CDR2 SQIVND (reference sequence). The CDR3 runs to 14 residues. The J segment lost 7 bases and the V segment lost 6 bases, leaving 10 bases of the junction unmatched. CDR3 bases: TGTGCCAGTAGAACGGTATCCGGGGGGAATACGCAGTATTTT. It is translated as CASRTVSGGNTQYF.